This T cell receptor (beta chain) was found in a study of blood T cell repertoires in COVID-19. Recruited during active infection, patients (from Seattle) were subsequently followed longitudinally. This table comes from immunoSEQ multiplex PCR, and its TCRdb copy is limited to in-frame clones, with some not included. Seen here are roughly 460,000 clones, approximately 90% observed once, and the top ten hold approximately 0.92%. What was sequenced was peripheral blood. This clonotype was obtained from a man between 18 and 29 years old with COVID-19, enrolled during active disease.

CDR3 DNA: TGTGCTAGTGGTTTGGGGATTAGCGGGCTAGAAAATGAGCAGTTCTTC. It specifies CASGLGISGLENEQFF. The gene calls are TRBV12-5 and TRBJ2-1, with 7 bases that match TRBD2. The CDR3 has 16 residues. The trim removed 1 base at V and 7 bases at J, leaving 10 bases unmatched. Per the germline V gene, CDR1 is LGHNT and CDR2 is FRNRAP.